Each of the 14 T cell receptor beta chains below was sequenced from the same sample in a study of blood T cell repertoires in COVID-19. Repertoires were generated with immunoSEQ multiplex PCR, while TCRdb's copy carries only in-frame clones and drops some. The sample includes 50,000 to 65,000 clones, roughly 85% of them seen just once. Sequenced: peripheral blood. These receptors were obtained from a human donor in a cohort sampled during active COVID-19.

This clone was counted once. The chain recombines TRBV5-1 with TRBJ2-3; 13 bases line up with TRBD2. CDR3 length: 16 residues. The germline V gene has CDR1 SGHRS and CDR2 YFSETQ. The J segment lost 2 bases and the V segment lost 4 bases, leaving 4 bases of the junction unmatched. The CDR3 reads CASSVGLAGPTDTQYF. For the CDR3, the DNA is TGCGCCAGCAGCGTGGGACTAGCGGGACCCACAGATACGCAGTATTTT.

The CDR3 DNA reads as TGTGCCAGCAGCGCAACAGGGGAAGGCACTGAAGCTTTCTTT. Encoded protein: CASSATGEGTEAFF. The rearrangement uses TRBV7-3 and TRBJ1-1, with 7 positions matching TRBD1. Germline-derived CDR1 and CDR2 are SGHTA and FQGTGA. The CDR3 contains 14 residues. V trimming: 5 bases; J trimming: 4 bases; junction bases outside the gene matches: 7.

The sample holds one count of this clone. Here the CDR3 reads CASSLGFSQETQYF. DNA of the CDR3: TGTGCCAGCAGCTTAGGTTTCTCCCAAGAGACCCAGTACTTC. J is TRBJ2-5 and V is TRBV11-2; no clear D. The CDR3 spans 14 residues. Germline CDR1 reads SGHAT; CDR2 reads FQNNGV. Trimming cost V 1 base and J 1 base, with 7 bases left between them.

This clone has only one observation. Other DNA sequences of this sample code for an identical CDR3. The gene calls are TRBV19 and TRBJ1-5, with a tentative D call TRBD1 (5 bases). Trimming cost V 2 bases and J 6 bases, with 8 bases left between them. Per germline, CDR1 LNHDA and CDR2 SQIVND (reference sequence). The CDR3 is 13 amino acids. CDR3 region: CASSIQGGQPQHF. CDR3 nucleotide sequence: TGTGCCAGTAGTATACAGGGTGGTCAGCCCCAGCATTTT.

This clone was counted a single time. The genes are TRBV9 and TRBJ1-5, with 8 bases matching TRBD1. The CDR3 spans 15 residues. CDR1 and CDR2 from the germline V gene are SGDLS and YYNGEE. The J segment lost 10 bases and the V segment lost 3 bases, leaving 12 bases of the junction unmatched. CDR3 protein: CASSATGALEDPQHF. DNA for the CDR3: TGTGCCAGCAGCGCGACAGGGGCCCTTGAGGATCCCCAGCATTTT.

The CDR3 coding sequence is TGTGCCAGCAGTGAACTACCGGGGATTGAAGCTTTCTTT. Translated, it gives CASSELPGIEAFF. The J gene is TRBJ1-1, the V gene TRBV6-1, with unresolved D. V lost 2 bases and J 7 bases, leaving 11 bases between the germline ends. Looked up from germline, CDR1 is MNHNS and CDR2 is SASEGT. CDR3 length: 13 residues.

This chain links TRBV7-2 with TRBJ1-1; 7 bases match TRBD1. Losses at the gene ends were 4 bases for V and 10 bases for J; bases not matched to a gene: 6. This CDR3 has 12 amino acids. Germline V gives CDR1 SGHTA, CDR2 FQGNSA. This CDR3 is CASSSYRGVAFF. In nucleotides, the CDR3 is TGTGCCAGCAGCTCCTACAGGGGAGTAGCTTTCTTT. Drawing the rest from reference TRBV7-2 and TRBJ1-1, the complete variable domain is GAGVSQSPSNKVTEKGKDVELRCDPISGHTALYWYRQSLGQGLEFLIYFQGNSAPDKSGLPSDRFSAERTGGSVSTLTIQRTQQEDSAVYLCASSSYRGVAFFGQGTRLTVV.

This clone showed up just once. This rearrangement joins TRBV5-4 to TRBJ1-6; 9 bases map to TRBD1. Germline CDR1 SGHNT, CDR2 YYREEE (reference sequence). The trim removed 0 bases at V and 9 bases at J, leaving 4 bases unmatched. The CDR3 totals 15 residues. The CDR3 region is CASSLGDRDASPLHF. The CDR3 DNA sequence: TGTGCCAGCAGCTTGGGGGACAGGGATGCTTCACCCCTCCACTTT.

The chain recombines TRBV30 with TRBJ1-1; D is unclear. In germline, CDR1 is GTSNPN, CDR2 SVGIG (reference sequence). Trimming pared 1 base from V and 2 bases from J, leaving 11 bases between. The CDR3 runs to 14 residues. The CDR3 region has the DNA TGTGCCTGGAGTGCGGAGACGGGTAACACTGAAGCTTTCTTT. It codes for CAWSAETGNTEAFF.

This chain connects TRBV7-2 to TRBJ1-5; D is undetermined. The V gene lost 5 bases and the J gene lost 4 bases, with 9 bases spanning the gap. The CDR3 runs to 13 residues. From germline, CDR1 is SGHTA and CDR2 FQGNSA. CDR3 DNA sequence: TGTGCCAGCAGCGCACAGAGAAATCAGCCCCAGCATTTT. It yields the protein CASSAQRNQPQHF.

This clone was recorded once. The J gene is TRBJ1-6, the V gene TRBV7-9; 7 nucleotides line up with TRBD1. Looked up from germline, CDR1 is SEHNR and CDR2 is FQNEAQ (reference sequence). There are 15 residues in the CDR3. Trimming took 2 bases from V and 5 from J; bases not matched to a gene: 3. Here the CDR3 reads CASSLLDRDNSPLHF. The CDR3, as DNA: TGTGCCAGCAGCTTACTAGACAGGGATAATTCACCCCTCCACTTT.

CDR3 amino acids: CASQGLAGVNEQFF. CDR3 DNA sequence: TGTGCCAGCCAGGGACTAGCGGGAGTCAATGAGCAGTTCTTC. The chain carries TRBV7-9 and TRBJ2-1, with TRBD2 identical over 14 bases. The CDR3 extends over 14 amino acids. Germline loops: CDR1 SEHNR, CDR2 FQNEAQ (reference sequence). Unmatched junction bases numbered 3, after V lost 8 bases and J lost 6 bases.

This clone came up a few times. The chain combines TRBV30 with TRBJ1-1; 10 nucleotides align to TRBD1. Germline loops: CDR1 GTSNPN, CDR2 SVGIG (reference sequence). This CDR3 has 14 amino acids. V lost 3 bases to trimming and J lost 5 bases; unmatched junction nucleotides: 6. The chain's CDR3 is CAWRTGGGGTEAFF. As DNA, the CDR3 is TGTGCCTGGAGGACAGGGGGCGGGGGTACTGAAGCTTTCTTT.

For the CDR3, the DNA is TGCGCCAGCAGCCCAGGGACAGAGAAAAATCAGCCCCAGCATTTT. This translates into CASSPGTEKNQPQHF. The chain is built from TRBV5-1 and TRBJ1-5; 7 nucleotides line up with TRBD1. CDR3 length: 15 amino acids. Germline assignment: CDR1 SGHRS and CDR2 YFSETQ. J was trimmed by 4 bases and V by 4 bases; bases with no gene match: 8.